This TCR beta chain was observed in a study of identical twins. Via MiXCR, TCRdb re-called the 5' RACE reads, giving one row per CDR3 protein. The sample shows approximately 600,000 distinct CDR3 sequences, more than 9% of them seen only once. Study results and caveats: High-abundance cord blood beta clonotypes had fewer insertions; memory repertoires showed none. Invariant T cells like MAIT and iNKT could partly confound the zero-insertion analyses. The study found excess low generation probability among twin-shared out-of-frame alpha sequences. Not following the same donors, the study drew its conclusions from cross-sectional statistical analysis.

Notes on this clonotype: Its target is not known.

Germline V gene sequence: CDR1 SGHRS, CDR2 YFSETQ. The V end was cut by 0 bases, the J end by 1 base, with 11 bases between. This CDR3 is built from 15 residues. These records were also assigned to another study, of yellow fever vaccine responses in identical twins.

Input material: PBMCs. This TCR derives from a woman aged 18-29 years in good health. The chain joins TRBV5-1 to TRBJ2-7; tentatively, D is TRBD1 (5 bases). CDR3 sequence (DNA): TGCGCCAGCAGCTTGGGCCCCCAGGGTTCCTACGAGCAGTACTTC. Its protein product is CASSLGPQGSYEQYF.